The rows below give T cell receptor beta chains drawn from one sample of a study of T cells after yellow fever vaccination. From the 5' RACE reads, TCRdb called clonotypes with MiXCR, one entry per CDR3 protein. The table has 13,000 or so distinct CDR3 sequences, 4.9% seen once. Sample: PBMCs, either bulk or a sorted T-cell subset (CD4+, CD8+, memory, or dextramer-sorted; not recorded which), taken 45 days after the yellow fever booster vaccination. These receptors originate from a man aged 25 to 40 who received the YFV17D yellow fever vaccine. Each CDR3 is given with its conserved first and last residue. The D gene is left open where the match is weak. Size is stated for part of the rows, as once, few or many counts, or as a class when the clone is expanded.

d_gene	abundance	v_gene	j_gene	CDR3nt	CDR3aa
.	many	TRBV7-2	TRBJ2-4	TGTGCCAGCAGCTTTCTAGCCAAAAACATTCAGTACTTC	CASSFLAKNIQYF
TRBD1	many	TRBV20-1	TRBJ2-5	TGCAGTGCCGCAGGACAGGGGGACGGGACCCAGTACTTC	CSAAGQGDGTQYF
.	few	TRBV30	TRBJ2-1	TGTGCCTGGACCCCCCTCTACAATGAGCAGTTCTTC	CAWTPLYNEQFF
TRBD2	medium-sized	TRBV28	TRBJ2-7	TGTGCCAGCAGTTTATCGGGGCTAGCGGGAGTCTACGAGCAGTACTTC	CASSLSGLAGVYEQYF
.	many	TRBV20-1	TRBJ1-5	TGCAGTGCTAGAGATCGACTAGGCAATCAGCCCCAGCATTTT	CSARDRLGNQPQHF
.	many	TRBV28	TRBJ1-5	TGTGCCAGCAACGACAGGCGGGATCAGCCCCAGCATTTT	CASNDRRDQPQHF
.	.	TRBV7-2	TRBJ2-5	TGTGCCAGCAGCCTGGGGGGAATGCATGAGACCCAGTACTTC	CASSLGGMHETQYF
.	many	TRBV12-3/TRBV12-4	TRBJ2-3	TGTGCCAGCAGTTTGACCCCTTGGGGGGTAAGCACAGATACGCAGTATTTT	CASSLTPWGVSTDTQYF
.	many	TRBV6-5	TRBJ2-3	TGTGCCAGCAGTTACGTCGGGAAGGGGACAGATACGCAGTATTTT	CASSYVGKGTDTQYF
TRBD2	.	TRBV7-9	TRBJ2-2	TGTGCCAGCATTCCAGGGAGGGGACGATCGAACACCGGGGAGCTGTTTTTT	CASIPGRGRSNTGELFF
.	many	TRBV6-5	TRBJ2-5	TGTGCCAGCAGTTACTTTCCATCAGAGACCCAGTACTTC	CASSYFPSETQYF
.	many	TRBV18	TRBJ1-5	TGTGCCAGCTCACAAGGGAGACAGCAAGTCAGCAATCAGCCCCAGCATTTT	CASSQGRQQVSNQPQHF
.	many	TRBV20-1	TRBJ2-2	TGCAGTGCTTGGGGCACCGGGGAGCTGTTTTTT	CSAWGTGELFF
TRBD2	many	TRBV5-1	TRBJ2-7	TGCGCCAGCAGCTTGGCACCCCAGCTAGCGGGAGTATGGGAGCAGTACTTC	CASSLAPQLAGVWEQYF
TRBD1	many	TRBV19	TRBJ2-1	TGTGCCAGTAGCCCACAGGGGGCCCTTTACAATGAGCAGTTCTTC	CASSPQGALYNEQFF
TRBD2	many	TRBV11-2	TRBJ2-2	TGTGCCAGCAGCCCCCGACTAGCGGCCACCGGGGAGCTGTTTTTT	CASSPRLAATGELFF
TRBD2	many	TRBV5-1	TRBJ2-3	TGCGCCAGCAGCTTGCGCGTGACTAGCGAGTCGCAGTATTTT	CASSLRVTSESQYF
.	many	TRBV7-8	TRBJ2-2	TGTGCCAGCAGCTTATTAACCCACTACGGGACGGCGTACACCGGGGAGCTGTTTTTT	CASSLLTHYGTAYTGELFF
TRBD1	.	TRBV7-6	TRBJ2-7	TGTGCCAGCAGCTCCTGGGACAGGAAGACATACGAGCAGTACTTC	CASSSWDRKTYEQYF
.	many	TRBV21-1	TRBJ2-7	TGTGCCAGCAGCAAGGGACCACTAGCGGGAGAGTCCGAGCAGTACTTC	CASSKGPLAGESEQYF
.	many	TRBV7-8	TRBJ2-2	TGTGCCAGCAGCTCGACGGTGAACACCGGGGAGCTGTTTTTT	CASSSTVNTGELFF
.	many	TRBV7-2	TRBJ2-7	TGTGCCAGCAGCTTCGACGGGACTCCGTTCTACGAGCAGTACTTC	CASSFDGTPFYEQYF
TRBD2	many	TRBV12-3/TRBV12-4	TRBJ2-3	TGTGCCAGCAACCCCACTAGCGGGATGAGAGATACGCAGTATTTT	CASNPTSGMRDTQYF
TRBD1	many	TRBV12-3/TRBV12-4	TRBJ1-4	TGTGCCAGCAGTTTCGGACAGGGGATCAGTGTTGAAAAACTGTTTTTT	CASSFGQGISVEKLFF
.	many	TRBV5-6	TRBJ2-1	TGTGCCAGCAGCTTGGCCCTAGGAGATGAGCAGTTCTTC	CASSLALGDEQFF
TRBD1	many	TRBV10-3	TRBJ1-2	TGTGCCATCCGACAGGGGGCTCAAGTCTATGGCTACACCTTC	CAIRQGAQVYGYTF
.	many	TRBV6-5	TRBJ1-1	TGTGCCAGCAGTTACTCGCCCAAGAACACTGAAGCTTTCTTT	CASSYSPKNTEAFF
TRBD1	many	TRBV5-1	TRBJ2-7	TGCGCCAGCAGCTTGGCCTGGGACAGGAACTACGAGCAGTACTTC	CASSLAWDRNYEQYF
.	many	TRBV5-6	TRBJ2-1	TGTGCCAGCAGCCAAGGACGTTCCGAGCAGTTCTTC	CASSQGRSEQFF
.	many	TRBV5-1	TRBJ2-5	TGCGCCAGCAGCTTGTTAAGAGGACAAGAGACCCAGTACTTC	CASSLLRGQETQYF
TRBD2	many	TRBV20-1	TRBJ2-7	TGCAGTGCTTTAGCGGGAGGCGCCACCTCCTACGAGCAGTACTTC	CSALAGGATSYEQYF
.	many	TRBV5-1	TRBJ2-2	TGCGCCAGCAGCGTGAACGGGGAGAACACCGGGGAGCTGTTTTTT	CASSVNGENTGELFF
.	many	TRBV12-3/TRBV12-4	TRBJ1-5	TGTGCCAGCAGTTTACGAGGGAATCAGCCCCAGCATTTT	CASSLRGNQPQHF
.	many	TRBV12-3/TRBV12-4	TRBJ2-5	TGTGCCAGCAGTTTACTCAAGGAAGAGACCCAGTACTTC	CASSLLKEETQYF
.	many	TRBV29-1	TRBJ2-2	TGCAGCGCCTTTATACGGCCGAACACCGGGGAGCTGTTTTTT	CSAFIRPNTGELFF
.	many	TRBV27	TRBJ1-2	TGTGCCAGCAGTTTCGCAGGGGACGGCTACACCTTC	CASSFAGDGYTF
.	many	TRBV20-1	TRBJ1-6	TGCAGTGCTAGAGAGGCAGGGGCGATCAATTCACCCCTCCACTTT	CSAREAGAINSPLHF
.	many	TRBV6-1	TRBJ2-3	TGTGCCAGCAGCCCAATAGCGGCTAGCACAGATACGCAGTATTTT	CASSPIAASTDTQYF
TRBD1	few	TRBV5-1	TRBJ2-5	TGCGCCAGCAGCTTGCCGCAGGGGGCCAAAGAGACCCAGTACTTC	CASSLPQGAKETQYF
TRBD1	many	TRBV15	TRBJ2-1	TGTGCCACCAGCTCCGACAGGGGCAATGAGCAGTTCTTC	CATSSDRGNEQFF
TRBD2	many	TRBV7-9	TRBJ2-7	TGTGCCAGCAGCCGCGCGGGAGGGCCCTCCTACGAGCAGTACTTC	CASSRAGGPSYEQYF
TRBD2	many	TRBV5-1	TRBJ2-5	TGCGCCAGCAGCTTCCTAGCGGCCCAAGAGACCCAGTACTTC	CASSFLAAQETQYF
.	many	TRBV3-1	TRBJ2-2	TGTGCCAGCAGCCAGGTCGGAGGGGGGGAGCTGTTTTTT	CASSQVGGGELFF
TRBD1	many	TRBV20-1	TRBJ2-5	TGCAGTGCTAGGGGGACAGGGTTTTTGGGCCAAGAGACCCAGTACTTC	CSARGTGFLGQETQYF
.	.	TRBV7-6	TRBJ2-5	TGTGCCACTCTTAGACAGGAGACCCAGTACTTC	CATLRQETQYF
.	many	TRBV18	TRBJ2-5	TGTGCCAGCTCACCATGGGGACACAAGGGGGAAGAGACCCAGTACTTC	CASSPWGHKGEETQYF
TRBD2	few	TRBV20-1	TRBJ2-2	TGCAGTGCTAGAGATTACCGGGGGACTACTGCCTGGAACACCGGGGAGCTGTTTTTT	CSARDYRGTTAWNTGELFF
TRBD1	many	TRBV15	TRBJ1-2	TGTGCCACCAGCAGAGTAGGGACAGGGGGGATCTATGGCTACACCTTC	CATSRVGTGGIYGYTF
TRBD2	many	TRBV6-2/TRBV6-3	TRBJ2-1	TGTGCCAGCGCTAGCGGGAGAATTAGCAATGAGCAGTTCTTC	CASASGRISNEQFF
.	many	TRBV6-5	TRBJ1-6	TGTGCCAGCAGTCCGCCGGGGGGCGGGAATTCACCCCTCCACTTT	CASSPPGGGNSPLHF